This TCR beta chain originates from a study of response to subunit inactivated influenza vaccine. A word on this clonotype: Its antigen is not known.

TCRdb used MiXCR to reprocess the RT-PCR reads, holding one entry per CDR3 protein. Among hundreds of thousands of distinct CDR3 sequences listed, roughly 27% were seen once. V shed 5 bases and J 5 bases; nucleotides not matched to a gene: 6. Germline V gives CDR1 MDHEN, CDR2 SYDVKM. The CDR3 runs to 15 residues. Study-wide results and limits: With each seasonal influenza vaccination, the authors suggested, few new T cells are recruited.

This rearrangement joins TRBV28 to TRBJ2-5; 12 bases agree with TRBD2. This TCR came from a man aged 45-60 years who received an inactivated influenza vaccine. This specimen consisted of CD4+ T cells sorted from PBMCs, obtained 4 to 6 days after vaccination. This chain's CDR3 is CASSLTSGRGETQYF. In DNA, the CDR3 is TGTGCCAGCAGTCTGACTAGCGGGAGAGGGGAGACCCAGTACTTC.